The 21 T cell receptor beta chains listed next were all sequenced from one sample in a study of vaccination and CD4 T cells after COVID-19. Treatment specified: roughly 10-day PBMC culture with coronavirus spike peptide pools or control peptides (ViraFEST assay). The unexposed donor's CD4+ T cells were collected before the COVID-19 pandemic (2011-2018). Their antigens are not known. Sequencing of the DNA from cultured CD4+ T cells was carried out with the Oncomine TCR Beta short-read assay. TCRdb re-analysed the PCR reads in MiXCR, keeping a single row per CDR3 protein. Of 5,500 to 7,500 distinct CDR3 sequences in the sample, approximately 48% were seen once. The sequenced material came from CD4+ T cells from blood, cultured in vitro. These receptors were collected from a human donor in good health.

This clonotype was detected only once. This chain uses TRBV18 with TRBJ1-1; maybe TRBD1 (6 bases). V shed 1 base and J shed 11 bases, with 14 bases lying between them. This CDR3 has 13 residues. In germline, CDR1 is KGHSH, CDR2 LQKENI. The CDR3 nucleotides read TGTGCCAGCTCACCACAGCAGGGGAGTGTGGCTTTCTTT. The encoded protein is CASSPQQGSVAFF.

The rearrangement joins TRBV2 to TRBJ1-1; a possible D gene is TRBD1 (6 bases). Germline V lookup: CDR1 SNHLY, CDR2 FYNNEI. V dropped 5 bases and J dropped 7 bases, with 8 bases sitting between them. The CDR3 runs 11 residues. The CDR3 is CASSTGFEAFF. CDR3 coding DNA: TGTGCCAGCAGTACAGGGTTTGAAGCTTTCTTT.

The rearrangement joins TRBV20-1 to TRBJ2-7; D remains unclear. Trimming stripped 7 bases from V and 3 bases from J, with 10 bases between. The CDR3 is 11 amino acids. The germline gives CDR1 DFQATT, CDR2 SNEGSKA (reference sequence). CDR3: CSGASHYEQYF. The CDR3 nucleotides are TGCAGTGGTGCGAGTCACTACGAGCAGTACTTC.

J is TRBJ2-2 and V is TRBV11-3; TRBD1 aligns across 9 bases. The CDR3 is 14 residues long. J lost 4 bases, V lost 4 bases, and 1 base had no gene match. Germline assignment: CDR1 SGHNT and CDR2 YENEEA. As DNA, the CDR3 is TGTGCCAGCAGCTCGGGACAGGGCACCGGGGAGCTGTTTTTT. This codes for CASSSGQGTGELFF.

There are a few counts of this clonotype. The chain joins TRBV7-9 to TRBJ1-6; 12 bases agree with TRBD1. The CDR3 is 16 residues long. From germline, CDR1 is SEHNR and CDR2 FQNEAQ (reference sequence). The V and J ends lost 2 bases and 8 bases, in that order; junction bases with no gene match: 4. CDR3 nucleotide sequence: TGTGCCAGCAGCTTAAGGGGGACAGGGGGCCATTCACCCCTCCACTTT. The encoded protein is CASSLRGTGGHSPLHF.

The rearrangement links TRBV7-9 to TRBJ1-6; D remains ambiguous. The V end lost 5 bases, the J end lost 0 bases, and 11 bases lay between the germline ends. The germline V gene has CDR1 SEHNR and CDR2 FQNEAQ (reference sequence). The CDR3 has 16 residues. The CDR3 loop is CASSPRTSSYNSPLHF. In DNA, the CDR3 is TGTGCCAGCAGCCCTCGTACAAGCTCCTATAATTCACCCCTCCACTTT.

This clonotype has just a few counts. The J gene is TRBJ2-3, the V gene TRBV6-2 or TRBV6-3; D not resolved. This CDR3 comprises 15 residues. Between the trimmed V and J ends, which lost 6 bases and 4 bases, there was a span of 17 bases. The germline CDR1 and CDR2 sequences are MNHEY and SVGEGT. The CDR3 region is CASSLGNRDSDTQYF. CDR3 sequence (DNA): TGTGCCAGCAGCCTTGGGAACCGAGACTCAGATACGCAGTATTTT.

V gene TRBV29-1 combines with J gene TRBJ2-3, with TRBD2 matching 8 bases. CDR1 SQVTM and CDR2 ANQGSEA come from the germline V gene. The CDR3 has 15 amino acids. With V trimmed by 6 bases and J by 2 bases, 10 bases remained unmatched. CDR3 residues: CSVVGLAGLTDTQYF. The CDR3 DNA sequence: TGCAGCGTGGTAGGGCTAGCGGGCCTCACAGATACGCAGTATTTT.

The V gene is TRBV6-5, the J gene TRBJ2-3; perhaps D is TRBD1 or TRBD2 (7 bases each). The CDR3 has 15 amino acids. Trimming cost V 0 bases and J 3 bases, with 10 bases left between them. Per germline, CDR1 MNHEY and CDR2 SVGAGI. The CDR3 DNA reads as TGTGCCAGCAGTTACTCCCAGGGGGGGACAGATACGCAGTATTTT. This sequence encodes CASSYSQGGTDTQYF.

There are a few counts of this clonotype. The rearrangement joins TRBV4-1 to TRBJ1-1; 10 positions agree with TRBD1. Trimming took 1 base from V and 3 from J; bases not matched to a gene: 5. Per germline, CDR1 MGHRA and CDR2 YSYEKL. The CDR3 is 16 residues long. Here the CDR3 DNA reads TGCGCCAGCAGCCAAGTTCCGGGACAGGGGCACACTGAAGCTTTCTTT. Translation: CASSQVPGQGHTEAFF.

The chain couples TRBV7-9 to TRBJ1-2; 7 bases line up with TRBD1. This CDR3 is 13 amino acids long. CDR1 and CDR2 (germline): SEHNR, FQNEAQ (reference sequence). Trimming at V came to 5 bases and at J to 5 bases, leaving 5 bases not matched to a gene. CDR3 protein: CASSPQGGYGYTF. The CDR3 DNA is TGTGCCAGCAGCCCGCAGGGGGGTTATGGCTACACCTTC.

The rearrangement links TRBV19 to TRBJ2-3; D ambiguous. CDR3 size: 13 residues. V lost 4 bases, J lost 0 bases, and 5 bases lay in between. The germline V gene has CDR1 LNHDA and CDR2 SQIVND (reference sequence). Here the CDR3 reads CASSTTSTDTQYF. The CDR3 region has the DNA TGTGCCAGTAGTACTACTAGCACAGATACGCAGTATTTT.

The chain joins TRBV7-8 to TRBJ2-7; D assignment may be TRBD1 or TRBD2 (6 bases each). In germline, CDR1 is SGHVS, CDR2 FQNEAQ. The CDR3 runs 16 residues. Trimming took 2 bases from V and 0 from J, leaving 14 bases between them. CDR3 sequence (DNA): TGTGCCAGCAGCTTAAGGGACGGGGGCCTCTCCTACGAGCAGTACTTC. Its protein is CASSLRDGGLSYEQYF. Full variable domain (rest looked up from reference TRBV7-8 and TRBJ2-7): GAGVSQSPRYKVAKRGQDVALRCDPISGHVSLFWYQQALGQGPEFLTYFQNEAQLDKSGLPSDRFFAERPEGSVSTLKIQRTQQEDSAVYLCASSLRDGGLSYEQYFGPGTRLTVT.

The chain couples TRBV20-1 to TRBJ1-1; unclear D gene. This CDR3 is 13 amino acids long. V was trimmed by 3 bases and J by 0 bases, leaving 8 bases between them. CDR1 is DFQATT, CDR2 SNEGSKA, per germline (reference sequence). CDR3 nucleotides: TGCAGTGCTAGTAGCACCATGAACACTGAAGCTTTCTTT. It translates to CSASSTMNTEAFF.

The gene calls are TRBV6-2 or TRBV6-3 and TRBJ2-7, with TRBD2 as a possible D gene (5 bases). V lost 5 bases and J 0 bases, leaving 23 bases between the germline ends. The CDR3 runs 18 residues. In germline, CDR1 is MNHEY, CDR2 SVGEGT. CDR3 sequence reads: CASSPRTLHPRGSYEQYF. The CDR3, as DNA: TGTGCCAGCAGTCCACGGACTCTACATCCCCGGGGCTCCTACGAGCAGTACTTC.

The chain employs TRBV6-1 and TRBJ2-3; 11 nucleotides match TRBD2. CDR3 length equals 21 residues. Germline CDR1 reads MNHNS; CDR2 reads SASEGT. The V and J ends lost 7 bases and 0 bases, in that order; junction bases with no gene match: 21. CDR3 loop: CASTPQEVLAGEKPSTDTQYF. The CDR3 DNA sequence: TGTGCCAGCACCCCCCAAGAGGTACTAGCGGGAGAGAAACCGAGCACAGATACGCAGTATTTT.

This clonotype was observed a handful of times. The chain couples TRBV6-1 to TRBJ2-7; 12 bases match TRBD1. This CDR3 is built from 16 residues. The junction had 7 bases not matched to a gene; V was cut back by 5 bases and J by 2 bases. Germline V gene lookup returns CDR1 MNHNS and CDR2 SASEGT. The CDR3 nucleotides are TGTGCCAGCAGTCGAGGGACAGGGGGCGGAACCTACGAGCAGTACTTC. Translated: CASSRGTGGGTYEQYF.

This clonotype was recorded a few times. The chain joins TRBV7-9 to TRBJ2-3, with D possibly called TRBD1 or TRBD2 (5 bases each). CDR1 is SEHNR, CDR2 FQNEAQ, per germline (reference sequence). V lost 5 bases, J lost 2 bases, and 14 bases lay in between. This CDR3 is 15 amino acids long. The CDR3 reads CASSPLRGPTDTQYF. CDR3 bases: TGTGCCAGCAGCCCCCTGAGGGGCCCCACAGATACGCAGTATTTT.

The chain has TRBV7-6 and TRBJ2-7; 7 nucleotides align to TRBD2. The germline gives CDR1 SGHVS, CDR2 FNYEAQ. V shed 6 bases and J 4 bases; nucleotides not matched to a gene: 9. CDR3 length equals 14 residues. The chain's CDR3 is CASSRDYKTYEQYF. CDR3 bases: TGTGCCAGCAGTAGGGACTATAAAACTTACGAGCAGTACTTC.

The chain joins TRBV9 to TRBJ1-2; no reliable D call. The germline V gene has CDR1 SGDLS and CDR2 YYNGEE. V lost 0 bases and J lost 0, with 6 bases in between. The CDR3 is 14 amino acids. The CDR3 nucleotides read TGTGCCAGCAGCGTAGACACGTCTAACTATGGCTACACCTTC. The encoded protein is CASSVDTSNYGYTF.

The rearrangement joins TRBV19 to TRBJ1-2; D remains unclear. This CDR3 has 13 residues. Germline loops: CDR1 LNHDA, CDR2 SQIVND (reference sequence). V dropped 7 bases and J dropped 4 bases, with 13 bases sitting between them. The CDR3 spells CASTGLLGYGYTF. CDR3 in DNA: TGTGCCAGTACTGGCCTACTCGGCTATGGCTACACCTTC.